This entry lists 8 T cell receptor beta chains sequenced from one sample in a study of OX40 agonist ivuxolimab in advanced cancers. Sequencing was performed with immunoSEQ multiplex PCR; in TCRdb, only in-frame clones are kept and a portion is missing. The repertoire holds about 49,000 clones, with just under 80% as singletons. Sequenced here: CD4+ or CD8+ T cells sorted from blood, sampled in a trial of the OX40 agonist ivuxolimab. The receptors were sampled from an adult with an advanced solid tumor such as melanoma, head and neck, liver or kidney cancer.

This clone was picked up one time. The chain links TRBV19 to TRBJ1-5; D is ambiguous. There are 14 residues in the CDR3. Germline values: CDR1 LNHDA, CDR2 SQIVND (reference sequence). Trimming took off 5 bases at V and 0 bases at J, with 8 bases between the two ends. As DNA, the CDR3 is TGTGCCAGTAGTTTAGGAGCTAGCAATCAGCCCCAGCATTTT. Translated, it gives CASSLGASNQPQHF.

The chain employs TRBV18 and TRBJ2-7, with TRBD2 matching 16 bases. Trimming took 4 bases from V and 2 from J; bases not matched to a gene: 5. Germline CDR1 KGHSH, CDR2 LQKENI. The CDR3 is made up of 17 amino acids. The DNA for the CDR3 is TGTGCCAGCTCACGGGGACTAGCGGGAGGGCGACCCTACGAGCAGTACTTC. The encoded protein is CASSRGLAGGRPYEQYF.

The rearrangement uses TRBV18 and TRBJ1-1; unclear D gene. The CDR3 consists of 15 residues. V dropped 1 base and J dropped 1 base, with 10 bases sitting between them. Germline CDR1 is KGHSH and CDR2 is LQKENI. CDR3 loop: CASSPQVAENTEAFF. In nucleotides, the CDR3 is TGTGCCAGCTCACCACAAGTTGCAGAGAACACTGAAGCTTTCTTT. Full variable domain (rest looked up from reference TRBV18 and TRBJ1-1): NAGVMQNPRHLVRRRGQEARLRCSPMKGHSHVYWYRQLPEEGLKFMVYLQKENIIDESGMPKERFSAEFPKEGPSILRIQQVVRGDSAAYFCASSPQVAENTEAFFGQGTRLTVV.

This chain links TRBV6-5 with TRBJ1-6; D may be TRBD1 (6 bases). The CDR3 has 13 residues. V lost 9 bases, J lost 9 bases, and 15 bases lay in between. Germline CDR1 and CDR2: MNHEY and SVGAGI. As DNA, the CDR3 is TGTGCCAGTCGGTACAGGGATACTTCACCCCTCCACTTT. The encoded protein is CASRYRDTSPLHF.

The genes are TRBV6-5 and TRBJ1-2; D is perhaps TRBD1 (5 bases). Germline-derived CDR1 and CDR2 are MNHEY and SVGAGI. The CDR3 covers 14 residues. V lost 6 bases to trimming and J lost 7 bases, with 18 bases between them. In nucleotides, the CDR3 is TGTGCCAGCAGACCCCGGGCCTTGAGGGGTGGCTACACCTTC. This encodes CASRPRALRGGYTF.

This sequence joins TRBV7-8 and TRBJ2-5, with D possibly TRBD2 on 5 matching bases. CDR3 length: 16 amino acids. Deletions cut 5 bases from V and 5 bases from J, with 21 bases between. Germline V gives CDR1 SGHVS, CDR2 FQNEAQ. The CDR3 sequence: CASSQVTSIPGETQYF. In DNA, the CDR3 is TGTGCCAGCAGCCAAGTAACCTCCATACCGGGGGAGACCCAGTACTTC.

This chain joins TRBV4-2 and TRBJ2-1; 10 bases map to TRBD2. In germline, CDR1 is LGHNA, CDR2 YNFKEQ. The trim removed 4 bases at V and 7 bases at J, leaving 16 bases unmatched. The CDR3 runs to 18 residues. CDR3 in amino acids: CASSRREALAGEVNEQFF. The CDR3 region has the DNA TGTGCCAGCAGCCGGAGGGAAGCCCTAGCGGGAGAAGTTAATGAGCAGTTCTTC.

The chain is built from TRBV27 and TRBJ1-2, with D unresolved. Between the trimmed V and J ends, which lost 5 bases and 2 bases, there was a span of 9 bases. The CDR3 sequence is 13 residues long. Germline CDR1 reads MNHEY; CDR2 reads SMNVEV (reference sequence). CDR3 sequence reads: CASSPRLNYGYTF. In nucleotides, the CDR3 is TGTGCCAGCAGTCCCAGGCTAAACTATGGCTACACCTTC.